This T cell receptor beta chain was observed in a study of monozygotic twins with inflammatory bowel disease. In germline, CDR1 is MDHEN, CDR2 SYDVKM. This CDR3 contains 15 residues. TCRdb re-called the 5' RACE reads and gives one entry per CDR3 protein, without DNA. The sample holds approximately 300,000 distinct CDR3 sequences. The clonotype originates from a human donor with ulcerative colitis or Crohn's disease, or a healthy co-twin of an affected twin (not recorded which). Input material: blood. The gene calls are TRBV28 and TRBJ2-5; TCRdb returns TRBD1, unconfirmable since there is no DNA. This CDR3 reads CASSLQGLDQETQYF.